This T cell receptor beta chain was recovered during a study of blood T cell repertoires in COVID-19 (dated by TCRdb to about 2020). Regarding the research as a whole: Recovered participants in ImmuneRACE Cohort 3 were defined by two consecutive negative NP/OP PCR tests, clearance by a healthcare professional, or resolution of symptoms. Samples from collaborators originated in the United States, Italy and Spain and spanned both the acute and convalescent phases of COVID-19. The prospective study material was composed of cDNA or gDNA derived from T cells, B-cell-depleted T cells, or PBMCs. Subjects who had been exposed to COVID-19, were actively infected with it, or had recovered from it provided the deeply sampled blood TCRbeta repertoires that made up the dataset. The repertoires were made available in a free public database intended to serve as a resource for research on the immune response to SARS-CoV-2. Samples came from the ongoing ImmuneRACE study (first 160 participants) plus 1,254 subjects from 6 global collaborators. Sample metadata almost always included a de-identified subject ID, COVID-19 status, age in years and sex. HLA class I and class II types, where available, came from metadata supplied by the sample provider rather than from assay-based typing.

Regarding this clone: There is no known antigen for this receptor. Per-base quality was not reported, and no clone a single base away is much larger than it.

Overall results and qualifications from the work: Clinical and demographic metadata were provided uncurated, with the amount varying by source and participant.

Participants in the prospective study were enrolled through a virtual design, were aged 18 to 89 years, and lived in about 25 United States geographic areas. To assign participants to cohorts, the prospective study relied on clinical history that participants themselves reported in a screening survey and a study questionnaire. Each participant in the prospective study had whole blood, serum and a nasopharyngeal or oropharyngeal swab collected by mobile phlebotomists. Prospective study participants could optionally give additional blood draws and questionnaires over an approximately two-month period. Before DNA extraction, blood samples from the prospective study were shipped at room temperature or frozen. The CDR3 numbers 14 residues from cysteine through phenylalanine. The read is trimmed to its CDR3 DNA, 42 bases read in frame from base 1. V is cut back by 5 bases and J by 8 bases, with 7 bases in the junction unmatched. In the germline V gene, CDR1 corresponds to MNHEY and CDR2 to SVGAGI.

TCRbeta CDR3 regions were amplified from genomic DNA using the immunoSEQ Assay, a bias-controlled multiplex PCR. The study's processing was this. The number of nucleated cells in each sample was estimated by amplification of reference gene primers within the assay. Sequence reads were collapsed and filtered to measure the absolute abundance of every unique TCRbeta CDR3 rearrangement. For each sample, productive Simpson clonality was calculated as the square root of Simpson's diversity index over productive rearrangements. Drawn from immuneACCESS, this table holds only the in-frame rearrangements with V and J called that TCRdb kept. Clones are partly lost; checked studies trace under half to an unresolved V gene and leave the rest unexplained. The V and J calls and clone size come from that table; D and trimming were worked out from the DNA. This sample gives approximately 190,000 clones in total; about 88% of them show up just once. 20% to 25% of the sample is in the top ten clones.

This receptor was taken from a woman in her forties in a cohort exposed to, infected with or recovered from COVID-19 (not recorded which). Sequencing input: PBMCs or T cells enriched from blood (not recorded which). The chain is assembled from TRBV6-5 and TRBJ2-1; TRBD2 fits 9 bases in the junction. In nucleotide form, the sequence is TGTGCCAGCAGTAGCGGGGGGCTGGATGATGAGCAGTTCTTC. Its coded protein is CASSSGGLDDEQFF.